The clone carrying this T cell receptor beta chain was counted many times. Other DNA sequences within the sample encode an identical CDR3. This specimen belongs to a study of blood T cell repertoires in COVID-19. V dropped 1 base and J dropped 5 bases, with 9 bases sitting between them. Germline CDR1 is LGHNA and CDR2 is YSLEER. The CDR3 extends over 14 amino acids. Sequencing used immunoSEQ multiplex PCR; TCRdb keeps in-frame clones, though not all of them. The repertoire holds around 210,000 clones, with approximately 85% as singletons. The chain employs TRBV4-3 and TRBJ1-5; D not resolved. The source of this sequence is a man aged 50-60 years with COVID-19, enrolled during active disease. Sequenced: peripheral blood. The CDR3 spells CASSQVHSYQPQHF. DNA for the CDR3: TGCGCCAGCAGCCAAGTTCACAGTTATCAGCCCCAGCATTTT.